The 20 T cell receptor beta chains reported below all come from one sample, sequenced in a study of Ad26.COV2.S vaccination and SARS-CoV-2 variants. Data came from immunoSEQ multiplex PCR; TCRdb stores just in-frame clones and leaves some out. In the table there are hundreds of thousands of clones, about 90% of which are singletons. Regarding treatment: roughly 20 received Ad26.COV2.S at low or high dose, single or two shots; several received placebo; per-sample allocation not given. Specimen acquisition occurred on day 63 following the initial vaccine or placebo injection. The starting material was peripheral blood, obtained in a trial of Ad26.COV2.S vaccine versus placebo. These receptors came from a person between 18 and 65 years old who received the Ad26.COV2.S COVID-19 vaccine or a placebo.

This clone was detected only a few times. Other DNA sequences in the same sample also yield this CDR3. The chain is built from TRBV4-2 and TRBJ2-1, with D possibly TRBD1 on 6 matching bases. The V end lost 0 bases, the J end lost 4 bases, and 13 bases lay between the germline ends. CDR1 is LGHNA, CDR2 YNFKEQ, per germline. The CDR3 runs 16 residues. The CDR3, as DNA: TGTGCCAGCAGCCAAGATCCCAGGGGATCTTACAATGAGCAGTTCTTC. As protein: CASSQDPRGSYNEQFF.

On this clone: The same CDR3 is also encoded by other DNA sequences in this sample. V usage is TRBV6-6 and J usage is TRBJ2-7; D call uncertain. Germline CDR1 is MNHNY and CDR2 is SVGAGI (reference sequence). Trimming stripped 6 bases from V and 4 bases from J, with 7 bases between. The CDR3 contains 11 residues. The CDR3: CASSPAYEQYF. The CDR3 nucleotides are TGTGCCAGCAGCCCAGCTTACGAGCAGTACTTC.

The CDR3 DNA reads as TGTGCCAGCAAGTTTGGAGATGCCTACAATGAGCAGTTCTTC. This gives the protein CASKFGDAYNEQFF. J is TRBJ2-1 and V is TRBV6-5; unclear D gene. The germline V and J ends were trimmed by 7 bases and 2 bases, with 12 bases remaining between them. Germline values: CDR1 MNHEY, CDR2 SVGAGI. This CDR3 contains 14 residues.

V and J are TRBV18 and TRBJ2-7; D possibly matches TRBD1 or TRBD2 (5 bases each). Germline CDR1 KGHSH, CDR2 LQKENI. The CDR3 has 13 amino acids. V was trimmed by 5 bases and J by 0 bases, leaving 8 bases between them. CDR3 region: CASSGTHSYEQYF. For the CDR3, the DNA is TGTGCCAGCTCAGGGACCCACTCCTACGAGCAGTACTTC.

The V gene is TRBV7-2, the J gene TRBJ2-3; D gene unclear. CDR1 SGHTA and CDR2 FQGNSA come from the germline V gene. The CDR3 is 14 amino acids. Trimming shortened V by 1 base and J by 2 bases, and 7 bases separated the two germline ends. This CDR3 is CASSLGSVTDTQYF. The CDR3 DNA reads TGTGCCAGCAGCTTAGGGTCTGTCACAGATACGCAGTATTTT.

This chain connects TRBV12-5 to TRBJ2-1; 8 bases line up with TRBD2. The V gene end was trimmed by 5 bases and the J gene end by 0 bases; junction bases not matched to a gene: 3. In germline, CDR1 is LGHNT, CDR2 FRNRAP. The CDR3 length is 15 residues. CDR3 sequence reads: CASGVSGNSYNEQFF. Here the CDR3 DNA reads TGTGCTAGTGGTGTTAGCGGGAACTCCTACAATGAGCAGTTCTTC.

This chain uses TRBV3-1 (or the pseudogene TRBV3-2) with TRBJ2-5; D gene unclear. V was trimmed by 0 bases and J by 5 bases, leaving 13 bases between them. The CDR3 is made up of 15 amino acids. The germline V gene encodes CDR1 LGHDT and CDR2 YNNKEL (reference sequence). The CDR3 sequence: CASSQDTARPETQYF. In DNA, the CDR3 is TGTGCCAGCAGCCAAGACACAGCGAGACCGGAGACCCAGTACTTC.

The chain joins TRBV3-1 (or the pseudogene TRBV3-2) to TRBJ2-7; D is unclear. CDR1 and CDR2 from the germline V gene are LGHDT and YNNKEL (reference sequence). This CDR3 spans 14 amino acids. V shed 3 bases and J shed 4 bases, with 13 bases lying between them. CDR3 sequence: CASSQVATKYEQYF. In nucleotides, the CDR3 is TGTGCCAGCAGCCAGGTAGCTACAAAGTACGAGCAGTACTTC.

The V call is TRBV7-3, the J call TRBJ2-3; D assignment may be TRBD1 or TRBD2 (5 bases each). V was shortened by 0 bases and J by 0 bases, with 13 bases between the two germline ends. The CDR3 runs to 17 residues. CDR1 and CDR2 (germline): SGHTA, FQGTGA. DNA for the CDR3: TGTGCCAGCAGCTTAACCGGTGGCAGGGAGAGCACAGATACGCAGTATTTT. It specifies CASSLTGGRESTDTQYF.

V is TRBV30 and J is TRBJ1-2; 9 bases are a match to TRBD1. CDR3 length: 13 residues. J gave up 3 bases and V 5 bases, and 4 bases lay outside the gene matches. The V gene's germline CDR1 is GTSNPN and CDR2 SVGIG (reference sequence). The CDR3 loop is CAWGQGRDYGYTF. The CDR3 nucleotides read TGTGCCTGGGGACAGGGGAGGGACTATGGCTACACCTTC.

The rearrangement joins TRBV19 to TRBJ1-2; D unclear. Germline CDR1 reads LNHDA; CDR2 reads SQIVND (reference sequence). This CDR3 spans 14 amino acids. With 6 bases removed from V and 0 bases from J, the gap between germline ends came to 11 bases. The CDR3 spells CASSPSTSNYGYTF. In nucleotides, the CDR3 is TGTGCCAGTAGCCCCTCCACTTCTAACTATGGCTACACCTTC.

This clone came up once. V gene TRBV4-3 combines with J gene TRBJ1-2; maybe TRBD1 (5 bases). In germline, CDR1 is LGHNA, CDR2 YSLEER. Trimming stripped 0 bases from V and 8 bases from J, with 13 bases between. This CDR3 comprises 14 residues. In DNA form, the CDR3 reads TGCGCCAGCAGCCAAGAAGTGACAGTCGTCGGCTACACCTTC. Translated: CASSQEVTVVGYTF.

This chain joins TRBV6-1 and TRBJ2-7; no clear D gene. The V end lost 2 bases, the J end lost 2 bases, and 13 bases lay between the germline ends. The V gene's germline CDR1 is MNHNS and CDR2 SASEGT. This CDR3 spans 15 amino acids. The CDR3 DNA follows: TGTGCCAGCAGTGAAAATGAAGTCCTACCCTACGAGCAGTACTTC. This sequence encodes CASSENEVLPYEQYF.

This chain links TRBV4-1 with TRBJ1-4; 8 bases line up with TRBD1. V lost 0 bases, J lost 0 bases, and 9 bases stayed unmatched. The CDR3 contains 19 residues. Germline V gene lookup returns CDR1 MGHRA and CDR2 YSYEKL. This chain's CDR3 is CASSQDRPGQATTNEKLFF. The CDR3 coding sequence is TGCGCCAGCAGCCAAGACCGCCCGGGACAGGCTACAACTAATGAAAAACTGTTTTTT.

CDR3 DNA: TGTGCCAGCACCCTAGGGCCCGGGCGGGGCTACACCTTC. It yields the protein CASTLGPGRGYTF. The genes are TRBV12-3 or TRBV12-4 and TRBJ1-2, with D uncertain. The length of the CDR3 is 13 residues. V shed 7 bases and J shed 8 bases, with 17 bases lying between them.

The V gene is TRBV7-9, the J gene TRBJ2-2; the D is unclear. Trimming left V 2 bases short and J 5 bases short, with 6 bases between. This CDR3 has 13 amino acids. CDR1 is SEHNR and CDR2 is FQNEAQ in the germline V gene (reference sequence). Here the CDR3 reads CASSLSGTGELFF. In nucleotides, the CDR3 is TGTGCCAGCAGCTTATCTGGGACCGGGGAGCTGTTTTTT. Full variable domain (rest looked up from reference TRBV7-9 and TRBJ2-2): DTGVSQNPRHKITKRGQNVTFRCDPISEHNRLYWYRQTLGQGPEFLTYFQNEAQLEKSRLLSDRFSAERPKGSFSTLEIQRTEQGDSAMYLCASSLSGTGELFFGEGSRLTVL.

The chain has TRBV29-1 and TRBJ2-2, with D perhaps assigned TRBD1 or TRBD2 (5 bases each). This CDR3 is 12 amino acids long. The V end was cut by 6 bases, the J end by 3 bases, with 8 bases between. Germline values: CDR1 SQVTM, CDR2 ANQGSEA. CDR3 sequence reads: CSVVGDTGELFF. CDR3 nucleotide sequence: TGCAGCGTCGTGGGGGACACCGGGGAGCTGTTTTTT.

This chain connects TRBV11-3 to TRBJ1-6; 7 positions match TRBD1. With 5 bases clipped from V and 9 bases from J, the junction kept 4 bases outside the gene matches. The length of the CDR3 is 13 residues. CDR1 is SGHNT and CDR2 is YENEEA in the germline V gene. The CDR3 nucleotides read TGTGCCAGCAGCCAAGACAGGGCTTCACCCCTCCACTTT. Residues: CASSQDRASPLHF.

The rearrangement uses TRBV11-1 and TRBJ2-3, with no clear D. Germline V gene data show CDR1 as SGHAT and CDR2 as FQDESV (reference sequence). Trimming pared 7 bases from V and 5 bases from J, leaving 16 bases between. The CDR3 runs to 14 residues. The CDR3 loop reads CASNPTDRRDTQYF. The CDR3 DNA sequence: TGTGCCAGCAACCCGACTGACCGGAGAGATACGCAGTATTTT.

This clone has only a few counts. The J gene is TRBJ1-5, the V gene TRBV4-2; D is ambiguous. The CDR3 spans 17 residues. The germline gives CDR1 LGHNA, CDR2 YNFKEQ. V lost 0 bases to trimming and J lost 0 bases, with 12 bases between them. CDR3 sequence: CASSQDQIFSSNQPQHF. CDR3 sequence (DNA): TGTGCCAGCAGCCAAGATCAAATTTTCAGTAGCAATCAGCCCCAGCATTTT.